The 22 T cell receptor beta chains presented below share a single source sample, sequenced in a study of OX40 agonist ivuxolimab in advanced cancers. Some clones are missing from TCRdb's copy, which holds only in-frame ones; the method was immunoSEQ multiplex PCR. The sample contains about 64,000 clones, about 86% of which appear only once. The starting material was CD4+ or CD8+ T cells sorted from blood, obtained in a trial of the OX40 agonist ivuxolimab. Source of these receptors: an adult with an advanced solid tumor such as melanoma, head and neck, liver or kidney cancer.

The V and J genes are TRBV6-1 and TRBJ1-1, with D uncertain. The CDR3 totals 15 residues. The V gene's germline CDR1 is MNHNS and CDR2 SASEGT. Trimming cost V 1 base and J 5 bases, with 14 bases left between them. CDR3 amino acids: CASSEVGRKGTEAFF. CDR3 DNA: TGTGCCAGCAGTGAAGTGGGCAGAAAGGGAACTGAAGCTTTCTTT.

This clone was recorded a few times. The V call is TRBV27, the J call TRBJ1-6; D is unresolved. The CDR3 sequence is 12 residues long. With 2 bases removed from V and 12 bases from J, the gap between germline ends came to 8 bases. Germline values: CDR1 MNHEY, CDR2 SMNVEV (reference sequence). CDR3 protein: CASSLISGPLHF. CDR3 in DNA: TGTGCCAGCAGTTTAATATCGGGACCCCTCCACTTT.

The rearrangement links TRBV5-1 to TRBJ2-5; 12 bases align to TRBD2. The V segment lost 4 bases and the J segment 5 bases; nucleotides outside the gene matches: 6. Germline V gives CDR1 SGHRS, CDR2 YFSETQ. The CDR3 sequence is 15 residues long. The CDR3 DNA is TGCGCCAGCAGCCTAATCGGGACTAGCGGGGAGACCCAGTACTTC. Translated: CASSLIGTSGETQYF.

The CDR3 reads CASSYRRFGKTYEQYF. CDR3 DNA sequence: TGTGCCAGCAGTTACCGGCGGTTCGGGAAGACCTACGAGCAGTACTTC. The chain carries TRBV6-5 and TRBJ2-7, with D possibly being TRBD2 (5 bases). Trimming took 2 bases from V and 2 from J, leaving 16 bases between them. The CDR3 has 16 amino acids. Germline V CDR1 and CDR2: MNHEY, SVGAGI.

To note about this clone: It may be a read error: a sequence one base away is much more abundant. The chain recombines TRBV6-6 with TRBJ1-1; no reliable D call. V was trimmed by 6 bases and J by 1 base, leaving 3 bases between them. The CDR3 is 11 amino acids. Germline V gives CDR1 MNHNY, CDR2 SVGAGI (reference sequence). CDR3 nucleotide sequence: TGTGCCAGCAGGGGGAACACTGAAGCTTTCTTT. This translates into CASRGNTEAFF.

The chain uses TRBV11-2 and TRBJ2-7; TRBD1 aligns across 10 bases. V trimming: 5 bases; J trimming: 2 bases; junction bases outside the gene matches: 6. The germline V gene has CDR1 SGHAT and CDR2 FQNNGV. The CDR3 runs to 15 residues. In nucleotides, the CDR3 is TGTGCCAGCAGCGCCGACAGGGGGCGGCCCTACGAGCAGTACTTC. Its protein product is CASSADRGRPYEQYF.

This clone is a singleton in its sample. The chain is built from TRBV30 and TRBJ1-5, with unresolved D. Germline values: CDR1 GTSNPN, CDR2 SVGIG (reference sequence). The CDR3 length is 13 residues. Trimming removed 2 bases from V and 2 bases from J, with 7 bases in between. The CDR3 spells CAWSTAGNQPQHF. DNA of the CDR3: TGTGCCTGGAGTACTGCGGGCAATCAGCCCCAGCATTTT.

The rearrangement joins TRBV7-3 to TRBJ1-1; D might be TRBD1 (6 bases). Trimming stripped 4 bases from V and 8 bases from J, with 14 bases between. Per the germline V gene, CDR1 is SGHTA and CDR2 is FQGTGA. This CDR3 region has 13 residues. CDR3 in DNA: TGTGCCAGCAGCTCCAAGGGGGTTTCAGAAGCTTTCTTT. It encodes CASSSKGVSEAFF.

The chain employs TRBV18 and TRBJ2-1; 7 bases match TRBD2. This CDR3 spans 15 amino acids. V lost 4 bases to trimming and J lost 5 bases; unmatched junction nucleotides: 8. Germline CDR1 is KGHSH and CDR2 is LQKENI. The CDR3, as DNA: TGTGCCAGCTCACGGGGGGGTAGCGGCAACAATGAGCAGTTCTTC. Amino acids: CASSRGGSGNNEQFF. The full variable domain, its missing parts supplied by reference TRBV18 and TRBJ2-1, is NAGVMQNPRHLVRRRGQEARLRCSPMKGHSHVYWYRQLPEEGLKFMVYLQKENIIDESGMPKERFSAEFPKEGPSILRIQQVVRGDSAAYFCASSRGGSGNNEQFFGPGTRLTVL.

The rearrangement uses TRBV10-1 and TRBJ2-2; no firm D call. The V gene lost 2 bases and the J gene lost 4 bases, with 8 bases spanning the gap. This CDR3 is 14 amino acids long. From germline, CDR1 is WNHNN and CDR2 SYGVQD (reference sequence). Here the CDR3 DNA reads TGCGCCAGCAGTGAGGCCAGGCTCACCGGGGAGCTGTTTTTT. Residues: CASSEARLTGELFF.

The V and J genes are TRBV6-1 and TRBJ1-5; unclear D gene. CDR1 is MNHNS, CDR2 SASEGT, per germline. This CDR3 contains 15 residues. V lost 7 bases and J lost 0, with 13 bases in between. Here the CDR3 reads CASIPIGYSNQPQHF. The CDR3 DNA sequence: TGTGCCAGCATCCCAATCGGGTATAGCAATCAGCCCCAGCATTTT.

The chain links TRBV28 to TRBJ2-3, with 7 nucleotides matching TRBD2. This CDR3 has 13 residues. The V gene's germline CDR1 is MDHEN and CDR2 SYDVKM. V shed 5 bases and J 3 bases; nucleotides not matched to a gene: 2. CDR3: CASSPGGTDTQYF. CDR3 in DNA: TGTGCCAGCAGTCCCGGGGGGACAGATACGCAGTATTTT.

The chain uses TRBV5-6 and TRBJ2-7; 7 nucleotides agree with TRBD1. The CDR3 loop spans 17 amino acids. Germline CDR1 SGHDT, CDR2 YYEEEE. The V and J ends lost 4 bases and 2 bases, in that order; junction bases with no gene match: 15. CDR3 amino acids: CASSVELPGQRPYEQYF. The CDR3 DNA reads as TGTGCCAGCAGCGTGGAGCTCCCGGGACAGCGTCCCTACGAGCAGTACTTC.

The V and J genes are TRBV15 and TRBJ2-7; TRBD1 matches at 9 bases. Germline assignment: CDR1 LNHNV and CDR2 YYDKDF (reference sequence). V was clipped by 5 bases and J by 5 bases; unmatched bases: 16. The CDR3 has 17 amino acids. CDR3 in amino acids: CATSPGQGRQKQDEQYF. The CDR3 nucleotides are TGTGCCACCAGCCCGGGACAGGGCCGCCAGAAACAGGACGAGCAGTACTTC.

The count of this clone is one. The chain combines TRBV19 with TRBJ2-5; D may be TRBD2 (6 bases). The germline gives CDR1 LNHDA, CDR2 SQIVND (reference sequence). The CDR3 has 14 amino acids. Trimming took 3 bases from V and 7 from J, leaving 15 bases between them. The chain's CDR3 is CASSMGASVGTQYF. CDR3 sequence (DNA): TGTGCCAGTAGTATGGGTGCTAGCGTTGGGACCCAGTACTTC.

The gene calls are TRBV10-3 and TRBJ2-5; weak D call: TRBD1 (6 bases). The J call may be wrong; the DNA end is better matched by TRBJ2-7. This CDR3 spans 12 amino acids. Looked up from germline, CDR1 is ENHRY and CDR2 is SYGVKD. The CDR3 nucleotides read TGTGCCATCAGACAGGGTTCAGACGAGCAGTACTTC. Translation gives CAIRQGSDEQYF.

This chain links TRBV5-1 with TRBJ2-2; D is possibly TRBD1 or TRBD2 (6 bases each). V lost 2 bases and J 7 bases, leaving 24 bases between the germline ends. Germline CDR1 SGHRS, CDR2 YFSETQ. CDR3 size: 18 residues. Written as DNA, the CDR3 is TGCGCCAGCAGCTTAAACCAACCGGGGGCAGCATTACGCGGGGAGCTGTTTTTT. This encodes CASSLNQPGAALRGELFF.

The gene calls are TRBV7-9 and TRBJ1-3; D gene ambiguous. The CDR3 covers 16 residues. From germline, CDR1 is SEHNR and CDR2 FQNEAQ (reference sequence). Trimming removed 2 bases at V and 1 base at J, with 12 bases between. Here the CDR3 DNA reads TGTGCCAGCAGCTTATTGGGTCTTACTTCTGGAAACACCATATATTTT. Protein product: CASSLLGLTSGNTIYF.

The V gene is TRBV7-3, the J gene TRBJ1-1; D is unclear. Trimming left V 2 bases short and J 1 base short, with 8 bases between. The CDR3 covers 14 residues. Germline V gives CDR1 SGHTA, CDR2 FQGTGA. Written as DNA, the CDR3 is TGTGCCAGCAGCTTACTGGGGTCGAACACTGAAGCTTTCTTT. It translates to CASSLLGSNTEAFF.

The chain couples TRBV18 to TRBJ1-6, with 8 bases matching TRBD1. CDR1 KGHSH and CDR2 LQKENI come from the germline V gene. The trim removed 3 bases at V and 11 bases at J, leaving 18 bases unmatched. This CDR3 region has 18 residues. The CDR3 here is CASSPLGQGQGGIPPLHF. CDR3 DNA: TGTGCCAGCTCACCTCTTGGACAAGGACAGGGTGGAATCCCACCCCTCCACTTT.

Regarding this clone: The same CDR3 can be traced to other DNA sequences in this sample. The CDR3 bases are TGCGCCAGCAGCTTGAACGGAAGAACTAGCACAGATACGCAGTATTTT. Protein product: CASSLNGRTSTDTQYF. The gene calls are TRBV5-1 and TRBJ2-3; D gene unclear. The CDR3 spans 16 residues. The V gene's germline CDR1 is SGHRS and CDR2 YFSETQ. V shed 1 base and J shed 0 bases, with 12 bases lying between them.

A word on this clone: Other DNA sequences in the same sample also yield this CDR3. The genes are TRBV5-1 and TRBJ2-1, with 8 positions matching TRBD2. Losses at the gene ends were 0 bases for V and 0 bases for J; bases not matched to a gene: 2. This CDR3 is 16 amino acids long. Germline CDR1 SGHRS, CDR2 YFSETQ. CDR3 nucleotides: TGCGCCAGCAGCTTGGATCGGGGGGGCTCCTACAATGAGCAGTTCTTC. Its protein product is CASSLDRGGSYNEQFF.